This is a list of T cell receptor beta chains from one sample in a study of blood T cell repertoires in COVID-19. The repertoire was sequenced with immunoSEQ multiplex PCR; TCRdb's copy has only in-frame clones and lacks some. The sample holds around 170,000 clones, around 80% seen once. The sample consisted of peripheral blood. Receptors were obtained from a man aged 65 to 79 with active or convalescent COVID-19. Both conserved end residues are part of each CDR3. The D gene is left open where the match is weak. Expanded clones get a size class; other rows say once, few or many, or leave the size out.

CDR3aa | CDR3nt | j_gene | abundance | v_gene | d_gene
CASSRDSNNEQFF | TGCGCCAGCAGCCGGGACAGCAACAATGAGCAGTTCTTC | TRBJ2-1 | NA | TRBV5-1 | TRBD1
CAISGLAGIYNEQFF | TGTGCCATCAGCGGACTAGCGGGGATATACAATGAGCAGTTCTTC | TRBJ2-1 | NA | TRBV10-3 | TRBD2
CASSLVGGNTEAFF | TGTGCCAGCAGCTTAGTCGGGGGGAACACTGAAGCTTTCTTT | TRBJ1-1 | NA | TRBV7-8 | NA
CASSIQGNSPLHF | TGTGCCAGCAGCATACAGGGTAATTCACCCCTCCACTTT | TRBJ1-6 | NA | TRBV9 | NA
CASSDRSRQPQHF | TGTGCCAGCAGTGACCGCTCTCGGCAGCCCCAGCATTTT | TRBJ1-5 | NA | TRBV2 | NA
CASSQQGGSEKLFF | TGCGCCAGCAGCCAACAGGGGGGTAGTGAAAAACTGTTTTTT | TRBJ1-4 | once | TRBV4-3 | TRBD1
CASSLRGSTDTQYF | TGTGCCAGCAGCTTAAGAGGGAGTACAGATACGCAGTATTTT | TRBJ2-3 | NA | TRBV5-8 | NA
CASMAEQGSGNTEAFF | TGTGCCAGTATGGCCGAACAGGGATCGGGGAACACTGAAGCTTTCTTT | TRBJ1-1 | NA | TRBV19 | NA
CSASAAVFMNTEAFF | TGCAGCGCCAGCGCTGCGGTCTTTATGAACACTGAAGCTTTCTTT | TRBJ1-1 | once | TRBV29-1 | NA
CASSRTGGEGDTQYF | TGTGCCAGCAGCAGAACAGGGGGAGAGGGAGATACGCAGTATTTT | TRBJ2-3 | few | TRBV6-6 | TRBD1
CASSFSSSGAQETQYF | TGTGCCAGCAGCTTTAGCTCTAGCGGGGCTCAAGAGACCCAGTACTTC | TRBJ2-5 | NA | TRBV11-3 | TRBD2
CASKDSLATNEKLFF | TGTGCCAGCAAAGACAGTCTTGCAACTAATGAAAAACTGTTTTTT | TRBJ1-4 | NA | TRBV6-5 | NA
CASSLAGGNQPQHF | TGCGCCAGCAGCTTGGCCGGGGGGAATCAGCCCCAGCATTTT | TRBJ1-5 | once | TRBV5-1 | NA
CASSQRGVGQGTQYF | TGTGCCAGCAGCCAGCGGGGTGTGGGCCAGGGCACGCAGTATTTT | TRBJ2-3 | NA | TRBV4-2 | NA
CASSPLRGNLNTEAFF | TGTGCCAGCTCACCCCTCCGAGGCAATCTGAACACTGAAGCTTTCTTT | TRBJ1-1 | once | TRBV18 | NA
CSSSRQGGENTEAFF | TGCAGCTCCAGCCGACAGGGAGGCGAGAACACTGAAGCTTTCTTT | TRBJ1-1 | NA | TRBV29-1 | TRBD1
CASSLGSAGFEGYTF | TGTGCCAGCAGCTTAGGTTCGGCGGGGTTTGAAGGCTACACCTTC | TRBJ1-2 | NA | TRBV7-2 | NA
CASSFTTNRIGGAFF | TGCGCCAGCAGCTTCACTACTAACAGGATCGGGGGAGCTTTCTTT | TRBJ1-1 | few | TRBV5-1 | NA
CASSPGLAGEETQYF | TGTGCCAGCAGCCCGGGACTAGCGGGGGAAGAGACCCAGTACTTC | TRBJ2-5 | NA | TRBV5-5 | TRBD2
CASSWVGGAEGNQPQHF | TGTGCCAGCAGCTGGGTAGGGGGCGCCGAGGGCAATCAGCCCCAGCATTTT | TRBJ1-5 | NA | TRBV7-2 | TRBD1
CASSFSEGRDEKLFF | TGCGCCAGCAGTTTTTCGGAGGGGAGGGATGAAAAACTGTTTTTT | TRBJ1-4 | NA | TRBV10-1 | NA
CASSLDLGTGKLPYEQYF | TGTGCCAGCAGCTTAGACCTCGGGACAGGGAAACTCCCCTACGAGCAGTACTTC | TRBJ2-7 | NA | TRBV7-9 | TRBD1
CASSPDSSRRSTEAFF | TGTGCCAGCTCACCGGACAGTTCGAGGCGGAGCACTGAAGCTTTCTTT | TRBJ1-1 | NA | TRBV18 | NA
CSVRDRGNSPLHF | TGCAGCGTTCGGGACAGGGGGAATTCACCCCTCCACTTT | TRBJ1-6 | NA | TRBV29-1 | TRBD1
CASSLPSGVDGYTF | TGTGCCAGCAGCCTACCCTCAGGGGTCGATGGCTACACCTTC | TRBJ1-2 | NA | TRBV13 | NA
CASSQRQQDSSLHF | TGCGCCAGCAGCCAAAGACAGCAAGATTCTTCCCTCCACTTT | TRBJ1-6 | once | TRBV4-1 | NA
CAGGTGGDQPQHF | TGTGCCGGCGGGACAGGGGGTGATCAGCCCCAGCATTTT | TRBJ1-5 | NA | TRBV10-3 | TRBD1
CASSQAYGQVNQPQHF | TGCGCCAGCAGCCAAGCATATGGGCAGGTCAATCAGCCCCAGCATTTT | TRBJ1-5 | many | TRBV4-3 | NA
CASGQNRGIGTEAFF | TGTGCTAGTGGGCAGAACAGGGGGATTGGCACTGAAGCTTTCTTT | TRBJ1-1 | once | TRBV12-5 | TRBD1
CASSSGQGTTDTQYF | TGCGCCAGCAGCTCTGGACAGGGGACCACAGATACGCAGTATTTT | TRBJ2-3 | NA | TRBV5-1 | TRBD1
CASSVTQKYSGNTIYF | TGTGCCAGCAGCGTAACACAGAAATACTCTGGAAACACCATATATTTT | TRBJ1-3 | NA | TRBV9 | NA
CASSVEGAGGYGYTF | TGTGCCAGCAGCGTAGAGGGGGCCGGGGGCTATGGCTACACCTTC | TRBJ1-2 | few | TRBV9 | TRBD1
CASSFLPDQETQYF | TGCGCCAGCAGCTTCCTTCCAGACCAAGAGACCCAGTACTTC | TRBJ2-5 | once | TRBV5-1 | NA
CASSNNYEQYF | TGTGCCAGCAGTAACAACTACGAGCAGTACTTC | TRBJ2-7 | NA | TRBV2 | NA
CASSRPSSGWSYEQYF | TGTGCCAGCAGCCGCCCTTCTAGCGGGTGGTCCTACGAGCAGTACTTC | TRBJ2-7 | once | TRBV6-2/TRBV6-3 | TRBD2
CASTTGGNTEAFF | TGCGCCAGCACCACAGGGGGAAACACTGAAGCTTTCTTT | TRBJ1-1 | NA | TRBV5-1 | TRBD1
CASSYSLAHYEQYF | TGTGCCAGCAGTTATTCCCTAGCTCATTACGAGCAGTACTTC | TRBJ2-7 | NA | TRBV27 | NA
CASTIGDRANLGDNEQFF | TGTGCCAGCACTATAGGGGACAGGGCCAACCTTGGGGACAATGAGCAGTTCTTC | TRBJ2-1 | NA | TRBV5-6 | TRBD1
CASSPASPLTDTQYF | TGTGCCAGCTCACCAGCGAGCCCGCTGACAGATACGCAGTATTTT | TRBJ2-3 | NA | TRBV18 | NA
CASSRQEGGNEKLFF | TGTGCCAGCAGCCGACAAGAGGGGGGGAATGAAAAACTGTTTTTT | TRBJ1-4 | once | TRBV3-1/TRBV3-2 | NA
CASSINPQGNYGYTF | TGTGCCAGTAGTATAAATCCACAGGGGAACTATGGCTACACCTTC | TRBJ1-2 | NA | TRBV19 | TRBD1
CASSEAQLPGGIETQYF | TGTGCCAGCAGTGAAGCGCAACTTCCTGGAGGAATAGAGACCCAGTACTTC | TRBJ2-5 | NA | TRBV6-1 | NA
CASSVGPSGVAGETQYF | TGTGCCAGCAGCGTAGGGCCTAGCGGGGTTGCGGGGGAGACCCAGTACTTC | TRBJ2-5 | NA | TRBV9 | TRBD2
CASSSRGTLNTGELFF | TGTGCCAGCAGCTCCCGCGGGACCCTGAACACCGGGGAGCTGTTTTTT | TRBJ2-2 | NA | TRBV11-2 | NA
CASSFLQSSNEQFF | TGTGCCAGCAGCTTCCTACAGAGTTCCAATGAGCAGTTCTTC | TRBJ2-1 | once | TRBV7-2 | NA
CASSASWGEGNYGYTF | TGTGCCAGCAGTGCATCCTGGGGGGAAGGTAACTATGGCTACACCTTC | TRBJ1-2 | few | TRBV28 | NA
CASNVYSNQPQHF | TGTGCCAGTAATGTGTATAGCAATCAGCCCCAGCATTTT | TRBJ1-5 | NA | TRBV19 | NA
CASVGVDWETQYF | TGTGCCAGCGTTGGGGTGGACTGGGAGACCCAGTACTTC | TRBJ2-5 | NA | TRBV27 | NA
CASSQDLGTLLSTDTQYF | TGCGCCAGCAGCCAAGACCTCGGGACTCTTCTTAGCACAGATACGCAGTATTTT | TRBJ2-3 | NA | TRBV4-3 | NA
CASSFAGLNEKLFF | TGTGCCAGCAGCTTTGCGGGTCTAAATGAAAAACTGTTTTTT | TRBJ1-4 | once | TRBV7-2 | NA